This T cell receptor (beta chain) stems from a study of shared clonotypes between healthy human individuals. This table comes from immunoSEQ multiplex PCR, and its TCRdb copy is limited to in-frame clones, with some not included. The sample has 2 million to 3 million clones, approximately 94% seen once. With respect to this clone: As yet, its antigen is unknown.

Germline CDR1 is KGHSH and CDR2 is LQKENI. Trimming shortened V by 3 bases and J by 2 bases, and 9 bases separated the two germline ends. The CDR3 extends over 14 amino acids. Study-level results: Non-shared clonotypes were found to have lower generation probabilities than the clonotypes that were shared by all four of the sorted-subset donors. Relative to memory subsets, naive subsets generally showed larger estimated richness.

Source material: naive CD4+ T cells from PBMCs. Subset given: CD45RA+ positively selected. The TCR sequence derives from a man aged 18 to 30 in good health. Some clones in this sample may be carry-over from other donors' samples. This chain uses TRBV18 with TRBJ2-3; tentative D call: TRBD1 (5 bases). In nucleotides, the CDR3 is TGTGCCAGCTCACCGGGGCAGATCACAGATACGCAGTATTTT. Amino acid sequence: CASSPGQITDTQYF.